This T cell receptor (beta chain) was sequenced for a study of T cell responses to AZD1222 COVID-19 vaccine. Study-level information: Pooled together were second doses at about 4 or about 12 weeks.

The assay was immunoSEQ multiplex PCR, and TCRdb's table has in-frame clones only and misses some. The table includes 90,000 to 110,000 clones, 88% detected once. V was trimmed by 0 bases and J by 9 bases, leaving 18 bases between them. The CDR3 is 15 residues long. CDR1 is SQVTM and CDR2 is ANQGSEA in the germline V gene. This specimen was peripheral blood, taken on day 0 of AZD1222 vaccination. The receptor was isolated from an adult in good health. The V call is TRBV29-1, the J call TRBJ2-1; D possibly matches TRBD1 or TRBD2 (5 bases each). CDR3 in amino acids: CSVEDGATLRGEQFF. The CDR3 DNA is TGCAGCGTTGAAGATGGGGCCACGCTGAGGGGTGAGCAGTTCTTC.